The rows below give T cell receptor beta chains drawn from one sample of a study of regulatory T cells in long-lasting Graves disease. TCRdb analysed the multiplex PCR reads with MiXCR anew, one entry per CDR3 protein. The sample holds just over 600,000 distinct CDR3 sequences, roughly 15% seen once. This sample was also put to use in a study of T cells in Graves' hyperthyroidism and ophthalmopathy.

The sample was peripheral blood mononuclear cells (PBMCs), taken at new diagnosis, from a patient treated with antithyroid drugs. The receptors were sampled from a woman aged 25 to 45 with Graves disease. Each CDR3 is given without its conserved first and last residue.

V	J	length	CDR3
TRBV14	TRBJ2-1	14	ASSQDLGRLYNEQF
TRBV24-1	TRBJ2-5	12	ATSVGGVLETQY
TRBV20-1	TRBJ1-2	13	SAKRPTGAIYGYT
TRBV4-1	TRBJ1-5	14	ASSPTGQGGDQPQH
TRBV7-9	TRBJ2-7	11	ASSTGGAHEQY
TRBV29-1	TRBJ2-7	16	SAEATSGRRGGSYEQY
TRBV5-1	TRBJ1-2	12	ASSPASGGYGYT
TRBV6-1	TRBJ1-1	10	ASSVGNTEAF
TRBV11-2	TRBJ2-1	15	ASSQAGTGASIREQF
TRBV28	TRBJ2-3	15	ASRYARQASHTDTQY
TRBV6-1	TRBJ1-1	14	ASSIQGASIGTEAF
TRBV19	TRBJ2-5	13	ASSIAATVLETQY
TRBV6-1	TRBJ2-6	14	ASTAAPHSGANVLT
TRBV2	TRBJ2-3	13	ASSELAAGTDTQY
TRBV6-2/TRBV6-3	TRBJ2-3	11	ASSYSWTDTQY
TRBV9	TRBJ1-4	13	ASSVQGASNEKLF
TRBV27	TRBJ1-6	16	ASSLSIQRGGSRSPLH
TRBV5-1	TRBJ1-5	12	ASSLTGRDQPQH
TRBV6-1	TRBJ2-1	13	ASSMADALGNEQF
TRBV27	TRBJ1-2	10	ASRGDTEGYT
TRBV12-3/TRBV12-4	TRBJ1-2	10	ASSLSGRGYT
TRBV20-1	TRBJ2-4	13	SAAFGAALKNIQY
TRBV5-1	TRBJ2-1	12	ASSGQETYNEQF
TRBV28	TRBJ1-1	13	ASQPGGGVSTEAF
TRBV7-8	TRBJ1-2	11	ASSLDRFYGYT
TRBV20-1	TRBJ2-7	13	SASGHGTGTYEQY
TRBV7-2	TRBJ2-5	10	ASSFWDKAQY
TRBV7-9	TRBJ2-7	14	ASSLIYTGATYEQY
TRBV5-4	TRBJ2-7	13	ASSLYGRSAYEQY
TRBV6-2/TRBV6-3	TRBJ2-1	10	ASSYLQGEQF
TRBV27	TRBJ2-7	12	ASSPRGYSYEQY
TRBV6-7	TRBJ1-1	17	ASSLPRNAGPSTNTEAF
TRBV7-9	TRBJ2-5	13	ASSFYGTDQETQY
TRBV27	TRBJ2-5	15	ASSRIWGGGNKETQY
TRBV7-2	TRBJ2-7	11	ASSFGSLGEQY
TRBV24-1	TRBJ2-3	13	ATSVSGFGTDTQY
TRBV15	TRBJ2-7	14	ATSRPGAGGHDEQY
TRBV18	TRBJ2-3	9	ASSPGEAQY
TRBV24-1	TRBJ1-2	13	ATSDPGQQNYGYT
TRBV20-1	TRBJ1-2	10	SGPGGEDGYT
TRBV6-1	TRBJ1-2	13	ASRGSGTVTYGYT
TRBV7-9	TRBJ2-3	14	ASSPQAGGPADTQY
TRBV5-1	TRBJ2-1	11	ASSPGLGGEQF
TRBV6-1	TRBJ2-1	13	ASAAGQGAGNEQF
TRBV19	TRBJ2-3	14	ASAVGGGFTGDTQY
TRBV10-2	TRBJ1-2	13	ASSGGSRGDYGYT
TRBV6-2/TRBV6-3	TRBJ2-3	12	ASSAASSPDTQY
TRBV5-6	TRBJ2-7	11	ASSLYGGYEQY
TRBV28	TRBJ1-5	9	ASSRRGPQH
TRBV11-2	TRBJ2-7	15	ASSWAWLPPSSYEQY